A selection of T cell receptor beta chains follows, all from one sample in a study of shared clonotypes between healthy human individuals. Sequencing used immunoSEQ multiplex PCR; TCRdb keeps in-frame clones, though not all of them. There are 2 million to 2.5 million clones in the sample; approximately 93% occur only once, and 0.36% lies in the top ten. Sequencing input: naive CD4+ T cells from PBMCs. These receptors all come from a man in his late teens or twenties in good health. Some clones in this sample may be carry-over from other donors' samples. Both conserved end residues are part of each CDR3. The order of the fields is D gene, J gene, clone size, V gene, CDR3 protein, CDR3 DNA. The D gene is left open where the match is weak. Clone size is shown for a subset of rows, as once, few, many or a class of expanded clone.

TRBD1 | TRBJ1-1 | NA | TRBV19 | CASSMSGQGAAFF | TGTGCCAGTAGTATGAGCGGACAGGGGGCGGCTTTCTTT
NA | TRBJ2-4 | NA | TRBV7-9 | CASSLARFLEAKNIQYF | TGTGCCAGCAGCTTAGCGCGCTTCTTAGAAGCCAAAAACATTCAGTACTTC
NA | TRBJ2-3 | NA | TRBV28 | CASREGGLAEGANTQYF | TGTGCCAGCAGGGAAGGCGGTCTAGCGGAGGGGGCAAATACGCAGTATTTT
TRBD1 | TRBJ1-1 | NA | TRBV6-5 | CASSFDRANTEAFF | TGTGCCAGCAGCTTCGACAGGGCCAACACTGAAGCTTTCTTT
TRBD2 | TRBJ2-1 | NA | TRBV5-6 | CASSPGLAEEQFF | TGTGCCAGCAGCCCTGGACTAGCGGAAGAGCAGTTCTTC
NA | TRBJ1-5 | NA | TRBV19 | CAMSAGSYQPQHF | TGTGCCATGTCTGCAGGGAGTTATCAGCCCCAGCATTTT
TRBD1 | TRBJ1-1 | few | TRBV25-1 | CASSERGTGGTEAFF | TGTGCCAGCAGTGAACGGGGGACAGGGGGCACTGAAGCTTTCTTT
NA | TRBJ2-3 | NA | TRBV20-1 | CSASFDTQYF | TGCAGTGCTAGTTTCGATACGCAGTATTTT
NA | TRBJ1-3 | NA | TRBV28 | CASSFARGQNTIYF | TGTGCCAGCAGTTTTGCCCGAGGACAAAACACCATATATTTT
NA | TRBJ2-3 | NA | TRBV10-2 | CASSESGRASTDTQYF | TGCGCCAGCAGTGAGAGTGGCAGGGCTAGCACAGATACGCAGTATTTT
NA | TRBJ2-7 | NA | TRBV7-2 | CASSFVSASYEQYF | TGTGCCAGCAGCTTCGTCTCAGCCTCCTACGAGCAGTACTTC
NA | TRBJ2-1 | NA | TRBV5-1 | CASSWFPGYNEQFF | TGCGCCAGCAGCTGGTTCCCCGGCTACAATGAGCAGTTCTTC
NA | TRBJ1-4 | NA | TRBV7-2 | CASSLVQVPGEKLFF | TGTGCCAGCAGCTTAGTTCAGGTGCCGGGCGAAAAACTGTTTTTT
TRBD1 | TRBJ1-4 | NA | TRBV5-1 | CASSRTGANEKLFF | TGCGCCAGCAGCAGGACAGGGGCTAATGAAAAACTGTTTTTT
NA | TRBJ2-7 | NA | TRBV5-1 | CASRPTPFYEQYF | TGCGCCAGCAGGCCGACCCCGTTCTACGAGCAGTACTTC
NA | TRBJ2-2 | NA | TRBV19 | CAGRLGWNTGELFF | TGTGCCGGACGACTTGGATGGAACACCGGGGAGCTGTTTTTT
TRBD1 | TRBJ1-5 | NA | TRBV6-6 | CASSHRGSQPQHF | TGTGCCAGCAGCCACAGGGGAAGCCAGCCCCAGCATTTT
NA | TRBJ2-5 | once | TRBV5-1 | CASSFLTQETQYF | TGCGCCAGCAGCTTCCTAACGCAAGAGACCCAGTACTTC
NA | TRBJ2-1 | NA | TRBV5-1 | CASSLQMGPNEQFF | TGCGCCAGCAGCTTGCAGATGGGCCCCAATGAGCAGTTCTTC
NA | TRBJ1-2 | NA | TRBV6-5 | CASSYSSGRPYGYTF | TGTGCCAGCAGTTACTCGAGTGGCAGACCCTATGGCTACACCTTC
NA | TRBJ1-6 | few | TRBV30 | CAWMRGSYNSPLHF | TGTGCCTGGATGAGGGGCTCCTATAATTCACCCCTCCACTTT
TRBD2 | TRBJ2-1 | NA | TRBV9 | CASSVVASGELGEQFF | TGTGCCAGCAGCGTAGTGGCTAGCGGCGAATTAGGTGAGCAGTTCTTC
NA | TRBJ2-3 | NA | TRBV5-6 | CASSFRSLIYTDTQYF | TGTGCCAGCAGCTTCCGCAGCCTTATATACACAGATACGCAGTATTTT
NA | TRBJ2-3 | NA | TRBV11-2 | CASSLGSGKQYF | TGTGCCAGCAGCTTAGGCTCCGGGAAGCAGTATTTT
TRBD1 | TRBJ2-1 | NA | TRBV11-2 | CASSLGDSRNNEQFF | TGTGCCAGCAGCTTGGGGGACAGTAGAAACAATGAGCAGTTCTTC
NA | TRBJ1-1 | NA | TRBV6-5 | CASSNRVQANTEAFF | TGTGCCAGCTCGAACAGGGTTCAGGCCAACACTGAAGCTTTCTTT
NA | TRBJ1-5 | NA | TRBV19 | CASRKTGQNQPQHF | TGTGCCAGTAGGAAGACAGGCCAAAATCAGCCCCAGCATTTT
NA | TRBJ2-7 | NA | TRBV6-6 | CASSYDSSYEQYF | TGTGCCAGCAGTTACGACAGTTCCTACGAGCAGTACTTC
NA | TRBJ2-1 | NA | TRBV7-3 | CASSFYRDNEQFF | TGTGCCAGCAGCTTTTACAGGGACAATGAGCAGTTCTTC
TRBD2 | TRBJ2-1 | NA | TRBV5-4 | CASSVTSGIYNEQFF | TGTGCCAGCAGCGTGACTAGCGGGATATACAATGAGCAGTTCTTC
TRBD2 | TRBJ2-3 | NA | TRBV9 | CASSPFRTSGSPDTQYF | TGTGCCAGCAGCCCATTCAGGACTAGCGGGAGCCCAGATACGCAGTATTTT
NA | TRBJ2-1 | NA | TRBV5-8 | CASSLGIATRPWYEQFF | TGTGCCAGCAGCTTGGGTATAGCGACCCGCCCTTGGTATGAGCAGTTCTTC
TRBD2 | TRBJ2-7 | NA | TRBV5-1 | CASTYSTASGGYEQYF | TGCGCCAGCACTTACTCTACAGCCTCGGGGGGCTACGAGCAGTACTTC
TRBD1 | TRBJ2-5 | NA | TRBV5-1 | CASSSPQGSQETQYF | TGCGCCAGCAGCTCGCCACAGGGGTCTCAAGAGACCCAGTACTTC
NA | TRBJ1-4 | NA | TRBV28 | CASSEGQGNEKLFF | TGTGCCAGTTCTGAGGGGCAGGGGAATGAAAAACTGTTTTTT
NA | TRBJ1-3 | few | TRBV11-2 | CASSERRGTNSGNTIYF | TGTGCCAGCAGCGAGAGGCGGGGGACAAACTCTGGAAACACCATATATTTT
NA | TRBJ2-7 | NA | TRBV27 | CASSVSVSGEQYF | TGTGCCAGCAGTGTGAGCGTTAGTGGGGAGCAGTACTTC
TRBD1 | TRBJ1-2 | NA | TRBV7-2 | CASSLARTGSYGYTF | TGTGCCAGCAGCTTAGCGCGGACAGGAAGCTATGGCTACACCTTC
TRBD1 | TRBJ1-5 | NA | TRBV6-4 | CASSDSKWGQEDQPQHF | TGTGCCAGCAGTGACTCGAAATGGGGACAGGAGGATCAGCCCCAGCATTTT
TRBD1 | TRBJ1-2 | NA | TRBV19 | CASTPTGIYGYTF | TGTGCCAGTACCCCGACAGGGATCTATGGCTACACCTTC